These T cell receptor beta chains were read from a single sample in a study of blood T cell repertoires in COVID-19. Data came from immunoSEQ multiplex PCR; TCRdb stores just in-frame clones and leaves some out. Here the sample spans fewer than 350,000 clones, more than 70% being singletons. Sequencing input: peripheral blood. The receptors originated from a woman aged 55-75 years with COVID-19, enrolled during active disease. Each CDR3 is given with its conserved first and last residue. Fields, in order: clone size, V gene, J gene, D gene, CDR3 DNA, CDR3 protein. D genes are given only for firm matches. Rows give clone size only sometimes, using once, few, many, or a class for an expanded clone.

NA	TRBV2	TRBJ1-1	TRBD1	TGTGCCAGCAGCGGGACAGGGAAGGGTAGCACTGAAGCTTTCTTT	CASSGTGKGSTEAFF
NA	TRBV4-1	TRBJ2-1	NA	TGCGCCAGCAGCCAAGAAGCCCTAGCCCCGTCGGGTGAGCAGTTCTTC	CASSQEALAPSGEQFF
NA	TRBV3-1/TRBV3-2	TRBJ2-2	TRBD2	TGTGCCAGCAGCCGAAGGACTAGCGGGGGGTCCGGGGAGCTGTTTTTT	CASSRRTSGGSGELFF
few	TRBV5-1	TRBJ2-5	TRBD1	TGCGCCAGCAGCGTGTTTACGGGACAGGGGGCTGAGACCCAGTACTTC	CASSVFTGQGAETQYF
NA	TRBV2	TRBJ1-6	NA	TGTGCCAGCAGTGATTCAGGGGATGCCTATAATTCACCCCTCCACTTT	CASSDSGDAYNSPLHF
NA	TRBV9	TRBJ1-4	NA	TGTGCCAGCAGCCCCTCTGGGCAGTGGGATGAAAAACTGTTTTTT	CASSPSGQWDEKLFF
NA	TRBV12-3/TRBV12-4	TRBJ1-5	NA	TGTGCCAGCCAAAAGCAAATGGATCAGCCCCAGCATTTT	CASQKQMDQPQHF
NA	TRBV29-1	TRBJ1-2	NA	TGCAGCGTCTCCCAGGGTGGTGGCTACACCTTC	CSVSQGGGYTF
NA	TRBV5-4	TRBJ1-1	NA	TGTGCCAGCAGCTTGGAGAGTTTCTCTGAAGCTTTCTTT	CASSLESFSEAFF
NA	TRBV6-1	TRBJ1-2	TRBD1	TGTGCCAGCAGTGAAATTAATGCGGCAGGGGGCGCTGGCTTGGATGGCTACACCTTC	CASSEINAAGGAGLDGYTF
NA	TRBV5-1	TRBJ1-1	TRBD1	TGCGCCAGCAGACCTGGGACAGCTAACACTGAAGCTTTCTTT	CASRPGTANTEAFF
NA	TRBV29-1	TRBJ1-2	NA	TGCAGCGTTGACCAGGGAACGGATGGCTACACCTTC	CSVDQGTDGYTF
NA	TRBV6-5	TRBJ1-4	TRBD1	TGTGCCAGCAGTTACTTCGACAGGGGCGCTCATGAAAAACTGTTTTTT	CASSYFDRGAHEKLFF
NA	TRBV11-1	TRBJ1-1	NA	TGTGCCAGCAGCCCCGGGTGGGGCGAGATTGAAGCTTTCTTT	CASSPGWGEIEAFF
NA	TRBV7-3	TRBJ2-3	TRBD2	TGTGCCAGCAGCTTAATCGCGGGGGGCCCAGATACGCAGTATTTT	CASSLIAGGPDTQYF
NA	TRBV28	TRBJ1-1	NA	TGTGCCAGCAGCTTGGGACTGACCAACACTGAAGCTTTCTTT	CASSLGLTNTEAFF
NA	TRBV2	TRBJ2-7	TRBD1	TGTGCCAGCAGAGCCGGGACAGGGACCTACGAGCAGTACTTC	CASRAGTGTYEQYF
NA	TRBV7-3	TRBJ2-1	TRBD1	TGTGCCAGCAGCCGTCGACAGGGCGGTCAGGATGAGCAGTTCTTC	CASSRRQGGQDEQFF
NA	TRBV19	TRBJ1-2	NA	TGTGCCAGTAGTAGGGCCCTGACCCCCTCTAACTATGGCTACACCTTC	CASSRALTPSNYGYTF
NA	TRBV12-3/TRBV12-4	TRBJ2-1	NA	TGTGCCAGCAGTTTCGGGGTCAGTGAGCAGTTCTTC	CASSFGVSEQFF
NA	TRBV4-2	TRBJ1-5	NA	TGTGCCAGCAGCCAAGATCAGGGGAGTAGCAATCAGCCCCAGCATTTT	CASSQDQGSSNQPQHF
NA	TRBV18	TRBJ2-7	TRBD2	TGTGCCAGCTCACGAGCCGGGACTAGCGGGGTCCCCTACGAGCAGTACTTC	CASSRAGTSGVPYEQYF
NA	TRBV28	TRBJ1-2	NA	TGTGCCAGCAGTCGCAGGGCCTATGGCTACACCTTC	CASSRRAYGYTF
NA	TRBV7-6	TRBJ2-5	TRBD2	TGTGCCAGCAGCTTGACTAGCGGGGGCCCTCAAGAGACCCAGTACTTC	CASSLTSGGPQETQYF
NA	TRBV5-1	TRBJ1-2	NA	TGCGCCAGCAGCTTGGGGGCAGCCCATGGCTACACCTTC	CASSLGAAHGYTF
NA	TRBV12-3/TRBV12-4	TRBJ1-1	NA	TGTGCCAGCAGTTCTACTCCCGGGACTGAAGCTTTCTTT	CASSSTPGTEAFF
NA	TRBV2	TRBJ2-1	TRBD1	TGTGCCAGCAGGCACCGGGACAGCGGCTACAATGAGCAGTTCTTC	CASRHRDSGYNEQFF
once	TRBV11-2	TRBJ1-4	TRBD1	TGTGCCAGCAGCTTAGGGTTCAGCAGGGGGCATAATGAAAAACTGTTTTTT	CASSLGFSRGHNEKLFF
NA	TRBV19	TRBJ2-1	NA	TGTGCCAGTAGTACCCAGGACGGGGACAATGAGCAGTTCTTC	CASSTQDGDNEQFF
NA	TRBV15	TRBJ1-1	NA	TGTGCCACCAGCAGAAAACTAAACACTGAAGCTTTCTTT	CATSRKLNTEAFF
NA	TRBV6-1	TRBJ1-2	TRBD1	TGTGCCAGCAGTGAATGGGGCAGGGGGGACTATGGCTACACCTTC	CASSEWGRGDYGYTF
NA	TRBV11-2	TRBJ1-4	NA	TGTGCCAGCAGTTCCACAGACAGAAACTATGAAAAACTGTTTTTT	CASSSTDRNYEKLFF
NA	TRBV4-1	TRBJ1-1	TRBD1	TGCGCCAGCAGCCTAGCGGACAGGGGAAGAGCTGAAGCTTTCTTT	CASSLADRGRAEAFF
NA	TRBV18	TRBJ1-4	NA	TGTGCCAGCTCACGCCAGGATAATGAAAAACTGTTTTTT	CASSRQDNEKLFF
NA	TRBV19	TRBJ1-1	NA	TGTGCCAGTAGGCAGGGTTTGGCCGAAGCTTTCTTT	CASRQGLAEAFF
once	TRBV2	TRBJ1-5	NA	TGTGCCAGCAGTCAATCCGACAGCCAACCCCAGCATTTT	CASSQSDSQPQHF
once	TRBV9	TRBJ2-2	NA	TGTGCCAGCAGCGTAGTAGAGGGCGGCGGGGAGCTGTTTTTT	CASSVVEGGGELFF
NA	TRBV19	TRBJ1-2	TRBD1	TGTGCCAGTAGTATCGGAGGACAGGGTAACGGCTACACCTTC	CASSIGGQGNGYTF
few	TRBV9	TRBJ2-3	NA	TGTGCCAGCAGCGTAGCTGGGGGGGATACGCAGTATTTT	CASSVAGGDTQYF
NA	TRBV6-5	TRBJ1-6	TRBD1	TGTGCCAGCAGTTACTCGGACAGGGGAGGTAATTCACCCCTCCACTTT	CASSYSDRGGNSPLHF